This TCR beta chain was retrieved from a study of cytomegalovirus exposure and HLA in healthy donors. Background on the study: Among roughly 180 million T cells, an earlier analysis found about 100 million unique TCR beta sequences. The study's early data release held 80 million to 95 million unique TCRs from HLA-typed donors. Study results and caveats: A later examination showed that TCR association rates differed by HLA locus, with DRB1 most and HLA-C fewest. Segments of the TCR beta V type were, in most cases, productive about 87% or about 30% of the time in an earlier analysis.

Comment on this clone: Antigen specificity is unknown.

PCR primers comprised 60 Vbeta and 13 Jbeta primers. Some clones are missing from TCRdb's copy, which holds only in-frame ones; the method was immunoSEQ multiplex PCR. Of approximately 190,000 clones listed, about 81% are singletons. V was trimmed by 2 bases and J by 0 bases, leaving 10 bases between them. Germline CDR1 SGHRS, CDR2 YFSETQ. The CDR3 has 15 residues. This sequence originates from a young woman in good health and CMV-seropositive. This chain links TRBV5-1 with TRBJ2-3; D perhaps matches TRBD1 (5 bases). Sequenced: PBMCs. The CDR3 sequence: CASSLRGFSTDTQYF. CDR3 sequence (DNA): TGCGCCAGCAGCTTAAGGGGCTTCAGCACAGATACGCAGTATTTT.